A single sample is the source of the 6 T cell receptor beta chains below, sequenced in a study of T cells in women clearing cervical HPV infection. Repertoires were generated with immunoSEQ multiplex PCR, while TCRdb's copy carries only in-frame clones and drops some. This listing includes 30,000 to 45,000 clones. The sample taken for sequencing was blood buffy coat. The receptors were gathered from a woman between 18 and 69 years old with a cervical HPV16 infection that either progressed to CIN3+ or cleared (not recorded which).

Regarding this clone: One junction end disagrees with the germline gene, perhaps due to a read error. The read stops 3 residues short of the end of the CDR3; the missing end is completed from the germline J gene. Within the sample, other DNA sequences also encode this same CDR3. V usage is TRBV7-3 and J usage is TRBJ1-2; 9 bases line up with TRBD1. CDR3 length: 15 residues. CDR1 is SGHTA, CDR2 FQGTGA, per germline. The CDR3 sequence: CASPSGDRVNYGYTF. CDR3 bases read: TGTGCCAGCCCCAGCGGGGACAGGGTAAACTATGGG.

The CDR3 loop reads CASRGRADSPLFF. CDR3 bases read: TGTGCCAGCAGAGGCAGGGCTGATTCACCG. V usage is TRBV2 and J usage is TRBJ2-2, with D maybe TRBD1 (5 bases). With the read ending 3 residues before the CDR3 end, the germline J gene is used to fill in that end. The V gene's germline CDR1 is SNHLY and CDR2 FYNNEI. The CDR3 is 13 amino acids.

As for this clone: The sequence runs out 3 residues before the end of the CDR3; the remainder is reconstructed from the germline J gene. The chain joins TRBV20-1 to TRBJ2-2; TRBD2 aligns across 8 bases. CDR3 size: 17 residues. J gave up 1 base and V 3 bases, and 10 bases lay outside the gene matches. Germline loops: CDR1 DFQATT, CDR2 SNEGSKA (reference sequence). The DNA read from the CDR3 is TGCAGTGCTAGCCCGGGAGGGGCAGGGAGGAACACCGGGGAG. The encoded protein is CSASPGGAGRNTGE. The complete CDR3 sequence is CSASPGGAGRNTGELFF.

A note on this clone: The read ends 3 residues early relative to the CDR3; the germline J gene fills the gap. The chain has TRBV2 and TRBJ2-1; D may be TRBD1 (6 bases). The CDR3 totals 13 residues. Per germline, CDR1 SNHLY and CDR2 FYNNEI. Trimming removed 5 bases at V and 9 bases at J, with 14 bases between. Incomplete CDR3 DNA: TGTGCCAGCAGTCGACAGGACGGCCGTGAG. It translates to CASSRQDGRE. The full CDR3 protein reads CASSRQDGREQFF.

Notes on this clone: Coverage ceases 3 residues before the CDR3 finishes, and the germline J gene fills in the end. The rearrangement links TRBV4-1 to TRBJ1-1; D gene uncertain. CDR1 MGHRA and CDR2 YSYEKL come from the germline V gene. Trimming left V 1 base short and J 3 bases short, with 12 bases between. The CDR3 is 15 amino acids. CDR3 in amino acids: CASSQGSGAYTEAFF. CDR3 bases read: TGCGCCAGCAGCCAAGGGTCGGGTGCGTACACTGAA.

As for this clone: The DNA ends 3 residues before the CDR3 does, and the rest of the CDR3 is filled in from the germline J gene. Other DNA sequences from this sample encode an identical CDR3 as well. This chain links TRBV19 with TRBJ2-7, with 8 nucleotides matching TRBD1. V trimming: 3 bases; J trimming: 4 bases; junction bases outside the gene matches: 2. The CDR3 runs 13 residues. CDR1 is LNHDA, CDR2 SQIVND, per germline (reference sequence). The sequenced CDR3 bases are TGTGCCAGTAGTATTGGACAGGGATACGAG. Its translation: CASSIGQGYE. The CDR3 in its entirety is CASSIGQGYEQYF.